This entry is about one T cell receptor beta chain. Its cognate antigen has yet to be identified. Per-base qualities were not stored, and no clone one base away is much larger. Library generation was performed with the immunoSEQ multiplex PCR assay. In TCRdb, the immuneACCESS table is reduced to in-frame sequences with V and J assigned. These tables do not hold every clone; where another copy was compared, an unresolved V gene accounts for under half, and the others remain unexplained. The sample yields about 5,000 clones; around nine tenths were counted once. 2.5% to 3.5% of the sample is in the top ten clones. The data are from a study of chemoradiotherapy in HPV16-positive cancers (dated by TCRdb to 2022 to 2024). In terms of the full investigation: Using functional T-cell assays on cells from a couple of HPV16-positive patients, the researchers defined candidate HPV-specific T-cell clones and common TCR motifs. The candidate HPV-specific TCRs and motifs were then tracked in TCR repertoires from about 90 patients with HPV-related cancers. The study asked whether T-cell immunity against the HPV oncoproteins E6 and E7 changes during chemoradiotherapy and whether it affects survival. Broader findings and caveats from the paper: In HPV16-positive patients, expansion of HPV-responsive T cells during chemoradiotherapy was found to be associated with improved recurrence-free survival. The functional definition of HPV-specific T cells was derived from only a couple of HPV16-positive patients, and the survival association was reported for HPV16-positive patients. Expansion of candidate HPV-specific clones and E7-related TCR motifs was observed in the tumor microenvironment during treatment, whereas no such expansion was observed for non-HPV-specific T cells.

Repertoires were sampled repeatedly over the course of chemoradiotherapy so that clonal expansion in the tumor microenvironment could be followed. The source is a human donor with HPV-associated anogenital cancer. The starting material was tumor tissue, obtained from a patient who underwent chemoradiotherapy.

The DNA reads TGTGCCAGCAGTGAAAGGACAGCGAGGGGTTCACCCCTCCACTTT. It encodes CASSERTARGSPLHF. Here the chain combines TRBV6-1 and TRBJ1-6; TRBD1 is a possible D gene, resting on 6 matching bases. There are 15 amino acids in the CDR3, from cysteine to phenylalanine inclusive. CDR3 DNA only is kept here, 45 bases in frame from base 1. The germline V gene specifies MNHNS as CDR1 and SASEGT as CDR2. At the junction V is shortened by 2 bases and J by 9 bases, with 14 bases in between.